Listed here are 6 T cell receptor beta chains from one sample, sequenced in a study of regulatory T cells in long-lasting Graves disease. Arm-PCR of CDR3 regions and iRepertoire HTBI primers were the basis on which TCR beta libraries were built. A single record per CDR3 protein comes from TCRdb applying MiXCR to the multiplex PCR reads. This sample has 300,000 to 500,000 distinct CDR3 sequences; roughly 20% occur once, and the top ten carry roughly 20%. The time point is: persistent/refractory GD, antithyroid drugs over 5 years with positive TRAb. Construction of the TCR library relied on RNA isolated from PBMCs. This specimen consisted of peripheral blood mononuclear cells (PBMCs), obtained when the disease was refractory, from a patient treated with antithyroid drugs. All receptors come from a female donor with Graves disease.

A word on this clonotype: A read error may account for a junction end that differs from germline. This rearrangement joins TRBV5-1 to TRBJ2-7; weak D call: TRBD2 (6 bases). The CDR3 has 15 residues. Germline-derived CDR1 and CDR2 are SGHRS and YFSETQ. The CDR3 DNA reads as TGTGCCAGCAGCTTAGCCGGGACTGGCTTATACGAGCAGTACTTC. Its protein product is CASSLAGTGLYEQYF.

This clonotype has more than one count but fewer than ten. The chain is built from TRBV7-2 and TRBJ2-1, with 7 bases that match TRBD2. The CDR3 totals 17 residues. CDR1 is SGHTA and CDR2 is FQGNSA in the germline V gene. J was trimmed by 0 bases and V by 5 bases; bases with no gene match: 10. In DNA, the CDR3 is TGTGCCAGCAGCCCGCCCCGACTAGCCCACTCCTACAATGAGCAGTTCTTC. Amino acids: CASSPPRLAHSYNEQFF.

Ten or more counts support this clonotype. The CDR3 region is CASSLGQRPNEKLFF. The CDR3 nucleotides read TGTGCCAGCAGCTTGGGGCAGCGACCTAATGAAAAACTGTTTTTT. The V call is TRBV7-9, the J call TRBJ1-4; possible D gene TRBD1, 5 bases. Germline CDR1 reads SEHNR; CDR2 reads FQNEAQ (reference sequence). V shed 3 bases and J shed 3 bases, with 11 bases lying between them. The CDR3 runs to 15 residues.

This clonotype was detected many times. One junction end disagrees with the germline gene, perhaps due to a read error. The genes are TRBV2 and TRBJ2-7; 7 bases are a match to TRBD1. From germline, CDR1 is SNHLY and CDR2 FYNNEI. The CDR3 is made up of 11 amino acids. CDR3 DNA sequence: TGTGCCAGCAGCCAGGGACAGTCGCACTCCTTC. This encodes CASSQGQSHSF.

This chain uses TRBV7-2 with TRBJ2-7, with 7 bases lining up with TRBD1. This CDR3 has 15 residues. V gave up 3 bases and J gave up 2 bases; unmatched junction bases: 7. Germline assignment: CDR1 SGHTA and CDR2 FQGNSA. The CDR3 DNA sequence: TGTGCCAGCAGCTTTGTGGACAGGTTCCCCTACGAGCAGTACTTC. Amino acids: CASSFVDRFPYEQYF.

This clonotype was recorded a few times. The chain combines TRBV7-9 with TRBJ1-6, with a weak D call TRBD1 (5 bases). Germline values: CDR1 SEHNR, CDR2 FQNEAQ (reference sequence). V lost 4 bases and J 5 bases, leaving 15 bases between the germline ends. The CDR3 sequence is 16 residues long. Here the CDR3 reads CASSSGQGVDNSPLHF. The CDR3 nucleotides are TGTGCCAGCAGCTCCGGGCAGGGTGTCGATAATTCACCCCTCCACTTT.